Given below is one TCR beta chain in context. What antigen it recognizes has not been identified. The sample holds no much larger clone one base away, and base qualities are not on file. The junction carries 8 bases between V and J, which are trimmed by 0 bases and 6 bases respectively. Via the germline V gene (reference sequence), CDR1 is LNHDA and CDR2 SQIVND. The CDR3 has 13 amino acids, counting the end cysteine and phenylalanine. CDR3 DNA is the only sequence kept; it has 39 bases, read in frame from the first base. Using the deep immunoSEQ assay, multiplex PCR amplified TCR CDR3 regions from genomic DNA. Extracted genomic DNA from each cell subset was spread evenly across all wells of several immunoSEQ 96-well plates, with each plate serving as a replicate. For sorted subsets, each replicate PCR was loaded with 200 ng genomic DNA, equivalent to 30,000 or so T cell genomes. The purified libraries were quantified using a Qubit 3.0 fluorometer, sized with a Bioanalyzer 2100, and then quantified again using the KAPA Library Quantification kit. Every immunoSEQ 96-well plate was sequenced on a separate single-read 150-cycle Illumina NextSeq 550 flow cell. On the authors' methods: Because the immunoSEQ output included only junctional sequences and no quality scores, the filtering could not be the same as the filtering used for full-length reads. To assign V/J genes and CDR3, sequences were annotated using PyIR, a Python wrapper for IgBLAST v1.9, with IMGT germline references. Any read was removed if the V/J assignment was weak (E-value above 1e-6), the CDR3 was missing, or the read contained stop codons, out-of-frame junctions, or ambiguous translated residues. V3J clonotypes were defined by identical inferred V gene, J gene, and CDR3 amino acid sequence. Percentage overlap between repertoires was calculated by dividing the number of shared unique clonotypes by the size of the smaller repertoire. Repertoire richness was assessed with RTK rarefaction, the Chao1 estimator, and Recon v2.1 estimates of unobserved clonotypes. Generation probabilities for all TCRbeta clonotypes obtained by the gDNA method from a few donors were computed using OLGA. The immuneACCESS repertoire file appears here via TCRdb, limited to in-frame rearrangements. These files lack a portion of the clones; in checked studies, under half of the deficit traces to unresolved V genes, and the cause of the others is not known. For V, J and clone size, that table is used; D and trimming come from the DNA. The sample records about 2.1 million clones, 90% to 95% of which are singletons. Of the sample, 1.5% to 2% falls within the top ten clones.

The sample is drawn from a study of shared clonotypes between healthy human individuals (TCRdb year 2020). For context, the study as a whole: A few men and two women, aged 18 to 49 years, made up the cohort. For each donor, three plates each were used for CD4 naive and CD4 memory, two plates were used for CD8 naive, and one plate was used for CD8 memory. Blood TCR repertoires of about 5 healthy adults were deeply sequenced to estimate repertoire size and the extent of clonotype sharing between individuals. To increase sequencing depth and limit assay-specific biases, TCR repertoire library preparation and sequencing were carried out by different laboratories using diverse techniques. Each donor's leukapheresis produced roughly between roughly 0.85 and 10 billion PBMCs. What the work shows at the level of the full study, not this receptor alone: Compared with non-shared clonotypes, the clonotypes found in all four sorted-subset donors had higher generation probabilities. Incomplete sequencing was indicated by rarefaction of sorted-subset datasets, despite the large sequencing depth. Sampling was restricted to blood, and TCR repertoires in tissues likely differ from the TCR repertoires found in blood. Because the study included only a small number of donors, the genetic and exposure-history diversity represented was limited. Naive subsets generally had larger estimated clonotype richness than memory subsets did. When several donors were compared, the shared fraction of clonotypes was around 5% for naive CD4, about 4% for naive CD8, 2% to 2.5% for memory CD4, and 0.35% to 0.5% for memory CD8. Based on pairwise subsampling, the degree of clonotype sharing among donors was expected to be affected by sequencing depth.

CD8 naive samples consisted of CD45RO-negative cells that were positively selected for CCR7, yielding a CD45RA+CCR7+ population without TemRA cells. Donors were healthy HIV-negative adults with no recently reported acute infections or vaccinations. All donors were Caucasian adults living in Nashville, Tennessee, USA. Blood was collected by leukapheresis, and PBMCs were isolated by Ficoll-Histopaque density gradient centrifugation and then cryopreserved in liquid nitrogen vapor phase. Analytical flow cytometry was used to check the purity and quantity of each magnetically sorted T cell population. Genomic DNA was isolated from each sorted fraction and quantified by UV absorbance on a Nanodrop 2000c.

Source material: naive CD8+ T cells from PBMCs. The meaning of the sample's cell subset or site label: CD45RA+CCR7+. The rearrangement joined TRBV19 to TRBJ1-1; no D gene can be assigned with confidence. The sequence derives from a young man in good health. Some clones in this sample may be carry-over from other donors' samples. The bases are TGTGCCAGTAGTATAGACCCGGGAGCTGAAGCTTTCTTT. The translation is CASSIDPGAEAFF. Reference TRBV19 and TRBJ1-1 genes cover what lies past the CDR3, so the full variable domain is DGGITQSPKYLFRKEGQNVTLSCEQNLNHDAMYWYRQDPGQGLRLIYYSQIVNDFQKGDIAEGYSVSREKKESFPLTVTSAQKNPTAFYLCASSIDPGAEAFFGQGTRLTVV.